Detailed here is one T cell receptor beta chain. Its antigen remains unknown. The V end lost 2 bases, the J end lost 6 bases, and 5 bases lay between the germline ends. There are 11 residues in the CDR3. Germline V gives CDR1 SGHDT, CDR2 YYEEEE. Amplification used 52 TRBV primers and 13 TRBJ primers. The protocol was immunoSEQ multiplex PCR, while the TCRdb copy is restricted to in-frame clones and leaves out a portion. The top ten hold 0.9% to 1% of the sample, which has some 30,000 clones, about 93% seen once. This sample is drawn from a study of regulatory T cells. Findings and limits, study-wide: In CD3G-deficient patients, conventional CD4+ T cells were enriched for hydrophobic CDR3 residues at positions 6 and 7. In patients, unique TRB V-J pairs were restricted and V/J usage skewed, especially in Tregs.

All CD3G-deficient patients showed autoimmunity, more severe in two. Patients aged 2 to 39 years had fewer naive T cells. Sorting split CD4+ cells into CD25-high CD127-low Tregs and CD25-low CD127-high conventional T cells. The source of this sequence is a child younger than 10 with CD3G deficiency. This sequence joins TRBV5-6 and TRBJ1-2; TRBD1 might be the D (5 bases). The sample was conventional CD4+ T cells sorted from blood. The CDR3 here is CASSFRDGYTF. The CDR3 DNA sequence: TGTGCCAGCAGCTTCAGGGATGGCTACACCTTC.